The present T cell receptor (beta chain) was sequenced within a study of cytomegalovirus exposure and HLA in healthy donors. Germline V CDR1 and CDR2: SEHNR, FQNEAQ (reference sequence). The CDR3 covers 18 residues. V was shortened by 8 bases and J by 0 bases, with 25 bases between the two germline ends. This PCR relied on a set of 60 Vbeta primers and 13 Jbeta primers. Assay: immunoSEQ multiplex PCR; the TCRdb copy retains only in-frame clones and omits some. In the table there are some 180,000 clones, 73% of which are singletons. The V gene is TRBV7-9, the J gene TRBJ1-2; possible D gene TRBD1, 6 bases. The TCR comes from a woman aged 18-29 years in good health and CMV-seropositive. The specimen sequenced was PBMCs. CDR3 sequence reads: CASSPGGQGIGPNYGYTF. CDR3 nucleotide sequence: TGTGCCAGCTCCCCCGGGGGGCAGGGGATTGGGCCTAACTATGGCTACACCTTC. The full variable domain, its missing parts supplied by reference TRBV7-9 and TRBJ1-2, is DTGVSQNPRHKITKRGQNVTFRCDPISEHNRLYWYRQTLGQGPEFLTYFQNEAQLEKSRLLSDRFSAERPKGSFSTLEIQRTEQGDSAMYLCASSPGGQGIGPNYGYTFGSGTRLTVV.